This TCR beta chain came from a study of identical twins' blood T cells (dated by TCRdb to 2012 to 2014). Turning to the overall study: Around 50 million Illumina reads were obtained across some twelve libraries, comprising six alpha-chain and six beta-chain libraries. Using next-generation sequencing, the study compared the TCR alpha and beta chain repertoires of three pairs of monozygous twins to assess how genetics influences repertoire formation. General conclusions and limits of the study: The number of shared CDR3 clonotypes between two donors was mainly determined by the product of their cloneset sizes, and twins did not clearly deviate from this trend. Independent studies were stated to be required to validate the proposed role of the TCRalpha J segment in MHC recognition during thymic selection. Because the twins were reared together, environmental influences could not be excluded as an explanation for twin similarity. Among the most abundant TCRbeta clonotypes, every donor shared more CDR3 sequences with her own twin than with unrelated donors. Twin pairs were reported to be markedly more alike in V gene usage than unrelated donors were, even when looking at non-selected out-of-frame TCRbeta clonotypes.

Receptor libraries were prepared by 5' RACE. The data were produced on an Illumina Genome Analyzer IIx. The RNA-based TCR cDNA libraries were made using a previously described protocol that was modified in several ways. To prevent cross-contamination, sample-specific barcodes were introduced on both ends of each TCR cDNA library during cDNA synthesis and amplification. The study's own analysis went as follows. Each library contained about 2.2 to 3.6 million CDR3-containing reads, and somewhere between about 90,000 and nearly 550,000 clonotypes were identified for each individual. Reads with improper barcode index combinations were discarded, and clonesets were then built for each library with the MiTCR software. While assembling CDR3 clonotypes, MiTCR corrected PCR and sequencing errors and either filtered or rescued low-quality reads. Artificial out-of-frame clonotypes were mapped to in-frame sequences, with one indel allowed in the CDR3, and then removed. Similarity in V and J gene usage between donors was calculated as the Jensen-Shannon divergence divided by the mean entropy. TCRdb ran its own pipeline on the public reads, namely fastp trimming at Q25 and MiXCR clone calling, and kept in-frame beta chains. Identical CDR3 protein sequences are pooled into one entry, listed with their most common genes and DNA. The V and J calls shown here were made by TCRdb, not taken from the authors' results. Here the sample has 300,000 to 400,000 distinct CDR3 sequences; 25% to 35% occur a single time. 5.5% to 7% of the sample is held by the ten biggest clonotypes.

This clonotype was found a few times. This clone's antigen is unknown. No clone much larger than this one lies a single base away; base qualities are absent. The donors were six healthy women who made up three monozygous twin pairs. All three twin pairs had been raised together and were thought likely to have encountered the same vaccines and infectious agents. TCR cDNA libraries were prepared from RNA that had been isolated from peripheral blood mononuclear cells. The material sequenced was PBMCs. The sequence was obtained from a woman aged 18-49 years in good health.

The CDR3 sequence is CAISEGRGDQKETQYF. The sequenced DNA is TGTGCCATCAGTGAGGGTCGGGGGGACCAGAAAGAGACCCAGTACTTC. The sequence joins TRBV10-3 to TRBJ2-5; 7 junctional bases match TRBD2. Per the germline V gene, ENHRY is the CDR1 and SYGVKD is the CDR2. Trimmed from V: 2 bases; trimmed from J: 3 bases; junction bases lacking a gene match: 9. The CDR3 starts with the cysteine, ends with the phenylalanine, and has 16 residues. The kept DNA is CDR3 alone, 48 bases in frame from the first base.